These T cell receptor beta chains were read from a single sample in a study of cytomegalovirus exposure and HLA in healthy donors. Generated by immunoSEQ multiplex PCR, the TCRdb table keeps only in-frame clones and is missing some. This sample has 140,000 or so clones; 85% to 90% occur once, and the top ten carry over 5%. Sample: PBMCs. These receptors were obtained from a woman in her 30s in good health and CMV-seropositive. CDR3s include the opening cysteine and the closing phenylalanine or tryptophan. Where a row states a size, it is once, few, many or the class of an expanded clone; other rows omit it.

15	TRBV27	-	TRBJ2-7	CASSFGPSGPYEQYF
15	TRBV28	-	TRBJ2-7	CASSRRQESSYEQYF
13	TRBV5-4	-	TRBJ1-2	CASSQGQGGGYTF
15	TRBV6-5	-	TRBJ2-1	CASSLSTGAYNEQFF
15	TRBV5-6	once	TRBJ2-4	CASSPQGGAKNIQYF
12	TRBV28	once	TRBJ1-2	CASSQGARGYTF
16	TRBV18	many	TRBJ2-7	CASSPPNRRPLYEQYF
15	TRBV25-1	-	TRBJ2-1	CASRDSGGAYNEQFF
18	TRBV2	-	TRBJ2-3	CASSPRGWRDPSTDTQYF
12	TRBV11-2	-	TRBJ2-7	CASSGDSYEQYF
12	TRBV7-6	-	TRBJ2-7	CASSLRGLPNDF
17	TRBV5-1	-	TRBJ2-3	CASSLGISSGRRDTQYF
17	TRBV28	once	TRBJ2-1	CASSFRRGLAYHNEQFF
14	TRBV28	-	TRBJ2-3	CAARGGATVDTQYF
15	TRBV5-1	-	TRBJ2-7	CASSLVPGSSYEQYF
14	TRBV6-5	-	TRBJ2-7	CASSILATSYEQYF